Listed here are 17 T cell receptor beta chains from one sample, sequenced in a study of radiation and T cells in renal cell carcinoma. Assay: immunoSEQ multiplex PCR; the TCRdb copy retains only in-frame clones and omits some. The profile covers 150,000 to 200,000 clones, with around 90% appearing a single time and around 11% taken by the ten largest. The sample's time point: blood 4 weeks post-SBRT, at nephrectomy. As to treatment: 15 Gy SBRT to primary tumor, nephrectomy 4 weeks later. This specimen was blood, taken from a patient whose treatment included radiotherapy and nephrectomy. All receptors come from a woman aged 45-65 years with renal cell carcinoma.

This chain connects TRBV5-8 to TRBJ1-5; unclear D gene. Germline-derived CDR1 and CDR2 are SGHTS and YDEGEE. The CDR3 totals 13 residues. The ends were cut back, 4 bases at V and 7 bases at J, with 12 bases in the middle. The CDR3 reads CASSLGHAQPQHF. CDR3 DNA: TGTGCCAGCAGCCTGGGTCACGCCCAGCCCCAGCATTTT.

This rearrangement joins TRBV7-9 to TRBJ2-2; D might be TRBD2 (6 bases). This CDR3 region has 13 residues. Germline-derived CDR1 and CDR2 are SEHNR and FQNEAQ (reference sequence). V lost 5 bases and J 6 bases, leaving 10 bases between the germline ends. Here the CDR3 DNA reads TGTGCCAGCAGCCCGGGACTTCCCGGGGAGCTGTTTTTT. This codes for CASSPGLPGELFF.

The rearrangement uses TRBV18 and TRBJ1-6; D possibly corresponds to TRBD1 (5 bases). This CDR3 has 15 amino acids. V lost 0 bases and J 9 bases, leaving 12 bases between the germline ends. Germline CDR1 is KGHSH and CDR2 is LQKENI. The CDR3 region has the DNA TGTGCCAGCTCACCACCGGGCAGGGACGGTTCACCCCTCCACTTT. Its protein is CASSPPGRDGSPLHF.

This rearrangement joins TRBV6-5 to TRBJ2-5; D is possibly TRBD1 or TRBD2 (5 bases each). The germline V gene has CDR1 MNHEY and CDR2 SVGAGI. The V end was cut by 3 bases, the J end by 1 base, with 9 bases between. The CDR3 extends over 14 amino acids. Here the CDR3 reads CASSYMGTQETQYF. As DNA, the CDR3 is TGTGCCAGCAGTTATATGGGGACCCAAGAGACCCAGTACTTC.

J is TRBJ2-7 and V is TRBV7-8; D is ambiguous. This CDR3 is built from 15 residues. Germline CDR1 SGHVS, CDR2 FQNEAQ. V lost 5 bases and J 0 bases, leaving 14 bases between the germline ends. CDR3 bases: TGTGCCAGCAGCGCTGCTGGCGGCAGCTCCTACGAGCAGTACTTC. Amino acids: CASSAAGGSSYEQYF. The variable domain in full, completed from reference TRBV7-8 and TRBJ2-7, reads GAGVSQSPRYKVAKRGQDVALRCDPISGHVSLFWYQQALGQGPEFLTYFQNEAQLDKSGLPSDRFFAERPEGSVSTLKIQRTQQEDSAVYLCASSAAGGSSYEQYFGPGTRLTVT.

The rearrangement links TRBV5-8 to TRBJ1-5, with D tentatively TRBD1 (5 bases). The CDR3 has 15 amino acids. Per germline, CDR1 SGHTS and CDR2 YDEGEE. Trimming stripped 0 bases from V and 0 bases from J, with 7 bases between. This CDR3 reads CASSLGQTSNQPQHF. The DNA for the CDR3 is TGTGCCAGCAGCTTGGGACAGACTAGCAATCAGCCCCAGCATTTT.

This sequence joins TRBV7-8 and TRBJ1-2; 9 nucleotides line up with TRBD1. This CDR3 has 16 residues. After removal of 5 bases from V and 2 bases from J, the junction contained 9 bases not matched to a gene. The germline V gene has CDR1 SGHVS and CDR2 FQNEAQ. CDR3 sequence reads: CASSPQRGQGNYGYTF. The CDR3 DNA reads TGTGCCAGCAGCCCCCAGAGGGGACAGGGAAACTATGGCTACACCTTC. Looking up the rest from reference TRBV7-8 and TRBJ1-2 gives the full variable domain: GAGVSQSPRYKVAKRGQDVALRCDPISGHVSLFWYQQALGQGPEFLTYFQNEAQLDKSGLPSDRFFAERPEGSVSTLKIQRTQQEDSAVYLCASSPQRGQGNYGYTFGSGTRLTVV.

The table lists this clone with a count of one. The chain couples TRBV5-1 to TRBJ1-2, with 9 positions matching TRBD1. V dropped 0 bases and J dropped 5; count of bases not matched to a gene: 8. Germline V lookup: CDR1 SGHRS, CDR2 YFSETQ. The CDR3 is made up of 16 amino acids. The CDR3 reads CASSLELPGQGYGYTF. Here the CDR3 DNA reads TGCGCCAGCAGCTTGGAACTCCCGGGACAGGGATATGGCTACACCTTC. Filled out from reference TRBV5-1 and TRBJ1-2, the complete variable domain reads KAGVTQTPRYLIKTRGQQVTLSCSPISGHRSVSWYQQTPGQGLQFLFEYFSETQRNKGNFPGRFSGRQFSNSRSEMNVSTLELGDSALYLCASSLELPGQGYGYTFGSGTRLTVV.

This chain connects TRBV6-5 to TRBJ1-1; the match to TRBD1 covers 8 bases. J lost 10 bases, V lost 0 bases, and 10 bases had no gene match. CDR1 is MNHEY and CDR2 is SVGAGI in the germline V gene. The CDR3 spans 15 residues. The CDR3 sequence: CASSYSVLTGEGAFF. The CDR3 DNA reads as TGTGCCAGCAGTTACTCAGTTTTGACAGGGGAGGGAGCTTTCTTT.

The chain couples TRBV5-1 to TRBJ2-7; D is undetermined. V dropped 4 bases and J dropped 0 bases, with 14 bases sitting between them. The germline gives CDR1 SGHRS, CDR2 YFSETQ. This CDR3 is built from 15 residues. Here the CDR3 DNA reads TGCGCCAGCAGCCCCGATGGGCGGAGCTCCTACGAGCAGTACTTC. It yields the protein CASSPDGRSSYEQYF.

The table lists this clone with a few counts. The J gene is TRBJ1-1, the V gene TRBV11-2; 7 bases align to TRBD1. CDR3 length: 13 amino acids. Germline CDR1 SGHAT, CDR2 FQNNGV. V trimming: 5 bases; J trimming: 1 base; junction bases outside the gene matches: 1. CDR3 sequence (DNA): TGTGCCAGCAGCAGGACAGGGAACACTGAAGCTTTCTTT. It encodes CASSRTGNTEAFF.

CDR3 coding DNA: TGTGCCAGCAGTTCGGGGGCCTCCAATGAGCAGTTCTTC. Protein product: CASSSGASNEQFF. The gene calls are TRBV6-6 and TRBJ2-1, with D tentatively TRBD1 or TRBD2 (6 bases each). The CDR3 sequence is 13 residues long. CDR1 and CDR2 from the germline V gene are MNHNY and SVGAGI (reference sequence). Between the trimmed V and J ends, which lost 4 bases and 6 bases, there was a span of 10 bases.

Concerning this clone: The sample holds other DNA sequences that translate to the same CDR3. The rearrangement uses TRBV18 and TRBJ2-5; D unresolved. The CDR3 consists of 13 residues. The V gene's germline CDR1 is KGHSH and CDR2 LQKENI. V dropped 3 bases and J dropped 1 base, with 6 bases sitting between them. CDR3 in amino acids: CASSPDLQETQYF. The CDR3 nucleotides are TGTGCCAGCTCACCGGACCTCCAAGAGACCCAGTACTTC.

This clone was seen a few times. The chain carries TRBV6-6 and TRBJ1-2; unclear D gene. The germline CDR1 and CDR2 sequences are MNHNY and SVGAGI (reference sequence). The CDR3 sequence is 11 residues long. With 8 bases removed from V and 0 bases from J, the gap between germline ends came to 4 bases. CDR3 nucleotides: TGTGCCAGCTGGTCTAACTATGGCTACACCTTC. It codes for CASWSNYGYTF.

As concerns this clone: Other DNA sequences from this sample encode an identical CDR3 as well. J is TRBJ1-5 and V is TRBV18; D is undetermined. V dropped 3 bases and J dropped 4 bases, with 7 bases sitting between them. CDR3 size: 13 residues. Germline-derived CDR1 and CDR2 are KGHSH and LQKENI. CDR3: CASSPDGNQPQHF. As DNA, the CDR3 is TGTGCCAGCTCACCGGATGGGAATCAGCCCCAGCATTTT. The full variable domain, completed using reference TRBV18 and TRBJ1-5, is NAGVMQNPRHLVRRRGQEARLRCSPMKGHSHVYWYRQLPEEGLKFMVYLQKENIIDESGMPKERFSAEFPKEGPSILRIQQVVRGDSAAYFCASSPDGNQPQHFGDGTRLSIL.

The V call is TRBV7-8, the J call TRBJ2-7; D gene uncertain. This CDR3 spans 12 amino acids. V lost 6 bases and J lost 3, with 9 bases in between. Germline CDR1 SGHVS, CDR2 FQNEAQ. The CDR3, as DNA: TGTGCCAGCAGATCTTGGAGCTACGAGCAGTACTTC. It codes for CASRSWSYEQYF. Filled out from reference TRBV7-8 and TRBJ2-7, the complete variable domain reads GAGVSQSPRYKVAKRGQDVALRCDPISGHVSLFWYQQALGQGPEFLTYFQNEAQLDKSGLPSDRFFAERPEGSVSTLKIQRTQQEDSAVYLCASRSWSYEQYFGPGTRLTVT.

The chain couples TRBV6-5 to TRBJ1-5, with 8 nucleotides matching TRBD1. The trim removed 9 bases at V and 7 bases at J, leaving 14 bases unmatched. Germline assignment: CDR1 MNHEY and CDR2 SVGAGI. The CDR3 spans 15 residues. The CDR3 DNA reads as TGTGCCAGTCGAGAACAGGGGGGAGCAGGCCAGCCCCAGCATTTT. It specifies CASREQGGAGQPQHF.